This T cell receptor beta chain was identified in a study of CD8 T cells in ankylosing spondylitis. Study observations and caveats: Ankylosing spondylitis blood seemed to carry a telltale TCR beta motif made of under ten highly homologous variants.

TCRdb reprocessed the 5' RACE reads with MiXCR, giving one entry per CDR3 protein. The table has approximately 550,000 distinct CDR3 sequences, 12% seen once. About this clonotype: No antigen is known for it.

The CDR3 has 15 amino acids. Germline loops: CDR1 LNHDA, CDR2 SQIVND (reference sequence). V dropped 4 bases and J dropped 0 bases, with 7 bases sitting between them. The chain joins TRBV19 to TRBJ2-6; no definite D call. Specimen: blood, either unsorted or a sorted T cell fraction (not recorded which). The sequence came from a male donor with ankylosing spondylitis. The CDR3 region has the DNA TGTGCCAGTAGTAAGTGGCCCTCTGGGGCCAACGTCCTGACTTTC. This codes for CASSKWPSGANVLTF.